This TCR beta chain derives from a study of shared clonotypes between healthy human individuals. Produced via immunoSEQ multiplex PCR; TCRdb's table is partial and in-frame only. In the table there are roughly 2.5 million clones, approximately 92% of which are singletons. CDR3 length equals 15 residues. J was trimmed by 6 bases and V by 2 bases; bases with no gene match: 6. Germline-derived CDR1 and CDR2 are LNHDA and SQIVND (reference sequence). This receptor was taken from a man aged 18 to 30 in good health. J is TRBJ2-5 and V is TRBV19, with 10 bases lining up with TRBD2. Sequencing was carried out using naive CD4+ T cells sorted from blood. Subset given: CD45RA+ positively selected. CDR3 region: CASSILAGAGKTQYF. The CDR3 coding sequence is TGTGCCAGTAGTATACTAGCGGGGGCGGGAAAGACCCAGTACTTC.